This TCR beta chain was sequenced in a study of T cell responses to AZD1222 COVID-19 vaccine. Regarding the study as a whole: Spike-specific TCR breadth and depth grew following two AZD1222 doses.

Clones were read by immunoSEQ multiplex PCR, and TCRdb kept only the in-frame ones, dropping some. The sample includes around 150,000 clones, 80% to 95% of them seen just once. CDR1 is SGDLS, CDR2 YYNGEE, per germline. Deletions cut 3 bases from V and 3 bases from J, with 10 bases between. CDR3 size: 13 residues. This clone has just one count. Its specificity is not known. Sequences were derived from peripheral blood, sampled 28 days after the second AZD1222 dose. The chain recombines TRBV9 with TRBJ2-7; D call uncertain. The sequence was collected from an adult who received the AZD1222 COVID-19 vaccine. The CDR3 DNA reads as TGTGCCAGCAGCGCCGCCGTCGGCTACGAGCAGTACTTC. This encodes CASSAAVGYEQYF.